The entry that follows covers one TCR beta chain sequence. Its antigen is unidentified. Clones were read by immunoSEQ multiplex PCR, and TCRdb kept only the in-frame ones, dropping some. There are over 95,000 clones in the sample; approximately 91% occur only once, and 16% lies in the top ten. The sample originates from a study of T cell responses to AZD1222 COVID-19 vaccine. CDR1 is SGHAT, CDR2 FQNNGV, per germline. This CDR3 has 16 amino acids. The V gene lost 5 bases and the J gene lost 3 bases, with 20 bases spanning the gap. Findings and limits, study-wide: Breadth and depth of Spike-specific TCRs rose after two AZD1222 doses. Seropositivity was recorded at baseline in only 6 or 7 AZD1222 recipients. Among the donors, most were white British and more were female, and clonal diversity was possibly underestimated. Repertoire samples came only from after the peak T cell response.

This receptor was identified in an adult who received the AZD1222 COVID-19 vaccine. The V gene is TRBV11-2, the J gene TRBJ2-7; tentative D call: TRBD2 (7 bases). Sequencing was performed on peripheral blood, taken 28 days after the second AZD1222 dose. CDR3 coding DNA: TGTGCCAGCAGCCTGGTGGGGGGGCCCAGTGGCTACGAGCAGTACTTC. Translation gives CASSLVGGPSGYEQYF.